These 14 T cell receptor beta chains share one sample of origin, sequenced in a study of T cells in localized non-small cell lung cancer. The data were produced by immunoSEQ multiplex PCR, yet TCRdb's version contains in-frame clones alone and is incomplete. The sample has roughly 28,000 clones; approximately 78% are singletons. The material was peripheral blood, obtained before any cancer treatment. The source is a woman aged 40-75 years with stage I lung adenocarcinoma.

Only a few counts were recorded for this clone. CDR3 amino acids: CASSQLIGTANGGYTF. The DNA of the CDR3 is TGTGCCAGCAGCCAACTCATCGGGACAGCTAACGGTGGCTACACCTTC. The chain carries TRBV14 and TRBJ1-2; 7 bases fit TRBD1. The CDR3 is 16 amino acids. V lost 2 bases and J lost 7; bases outside the gene matches: 13. Looked up from germline, CDR1 is SGHDN and CDR2 is FVKESK.

The chain uses TRBV6-5 and TRBJ1-4, with 7 bases matching TRBD1. CDR1 MNHEY and CDR2 SVGAGI come from the germline V gene. The CDR3 spans 14 residues. Trimming at V came to 5 bases and at J to 7 bases, leaving 7 bases not matched to a gene. The CDR3 nucleotides read TGTGCCAGCAGTGGGGGGCAGGGGGGTGAAAAACTGTTTTTT. Its protein is CASSGGQGGEKLFF.

V usage is TRBV30 and J usage is TRBJ1-3, with D unclear. CDR1 and CDR2 (germline): GTSNPN, SVGIG (reference sequence). The CDR3 runs to 12 residues. V shed 2 bases and J shed 4 bases, with 6 bases lying between them. The CDR3 bases are TGTGCCTGGAGTCTCCCAGGAAACACCATATATTTT. Translated, it gives CAWSLPGNTIYF.

V is TRBV5-8 and J is TRBJ2-1; 10 nucleotides match TRBD1. The CDR3 is made up of 15 amino acids. The germline gives CDR1 SGHTS, CDR2 YDEGEE. Losses at the gene ends were 2 bases for V and 6 bases for J; bases not matched to a gene: 5. The DNA of the CDR3 is TGTGCCAGCAGCTTCCCCGGGACAGGGGCCAATGAGCAGTTCTTC. As protein: CASSFPGTGANEQFF.

This clone was seen a single time. The chain combines TRBV5-4 with TRBJ2-2; D not resolved. Trimming cost V 7 bases and J 1 base, with 8 bases left between them. The CDR3 is 13 amino acids. Germline lookup yields CDR1 SGHNT and CDR2 YYREEE (reference sequence). CDR3 residues: CASRAMNTGELFF. DNA of the CDR3: TGTGCCAGCCGGGCCATGAACACCGGGGAGCTGTTTTTT. The full variable domain, completed using reference TRBV5-4 and TRBJ2-2, is ETGVTQSPTHLIKTRGQQVTLRCSSQSGHNTVSWYQQALGQGPQFIFQYYREEENGRGNFPPRFSGLQFPNYSSELNVNALELDDSALYLCASRAMNTGELFFGEGSRLTVL.

This clone was seen just once. DNA for the CDR3: TGTGCCAGCAGCTTAGGGGGGGAGTATGAGCAGTTCTTC. Translated, it gives CASSLGGEYEQFF. The chain couples TRBV7-9 to TRBJ2-1; D is perhaps TRBD2 (6 bases). V lost 1 base and J lost 8, with 9 bases in between. Germline V gene sequence: CDR1 SEHNR, CDR2 FQNEAQ (reference sequence). There are 13 residues in the CDR3.

A single count supports this clone. The chain links TRBV15 to TRBJ2-1; TRBD2 is a possible D gene (5 bases). Trimming left V 0 bases short and J 6 bases short, with 24 bases between. CDR1 and CDR2 (germline): LNHNV, YYDKDF (reference sequence). This CDR3 has 19 residues. The CDR3 DNA follows: TGTGCCACCAGCAGAGATACTTCAAAATCCGGGATGAGAGTCAATGAGCAGTTCTTC. Its protein product is CATSRDTSKSGMRVNEQFF.

The chain recombines TRBV6-5 with TRBJ1-6; D unresolved. Germline CDR1 and CDR2: MNHEY and SVGAGI. Trimming took off 2 bases at V and 5 bases at J, with 13 bases between the two ends. There are 16 residues in the CDR3. CDR3 nucleotide sequence: TGTGCCAGCAGTTACACCCGAGGCGGGGATAATTCACCCCTCCACTTT. Translating gives CASSYTRGGDNSPLHF.

The rearrangement uses TRBV9 and TRBJ2-3; D assignment may be TRBD1 or TRBD2 (6 bases each). V was pared by 4 bases and J by 4 bases, with 13 bases between. The germline CDR1 and CDR2 sequences are SGDLS and YYNGEE. The CDR3 spans 14 residues. CDR3 bases: TGTGCCAGCAGCCCTGGAGGGGGACCAGATACGCAGTATTTT. Protein product: CASSPGGGPDTQYF.

This chain joins TRBV7-9 and TRBJ1-1; D is ambiguous. Per the germline V gene, CDR1 is SEHNR and CDR2 is FQNEAQ (reference sequence). The CDR3 length is 11 residues. V was pared by 6 bases and J by 10 bases, with 12 bases between. CDR3 protein: CASSRDSTAFF. As DNA, the CDR3 is TGTGCCAGCAGTCGAGATTCCACAGCTTTCTTT.

The V and J genes are TRBV5-4 and TRBJ2-3, with 8 positions matching TRBD2. V was clipped by 1 base and J by 1 base; unmatched bases: 5. CDR3 length: 16 amino acids. Germline V CDR1 and CDR2: SGHNT, YYREEE (reference sequence). CDR3 coding DNA: TGTGCCAGCAGCTTGAAAGGTAGCGGGGGCACAGATACGCAGTATTTT. This encodes CASSLKGSGGTDTQYF.

Details on this clone: The sample has other DNA sequences that encode this CDR3 too. The chain has TRBV11-2 and TRBJ1-3; no reliable D call. The CDR3 sequence is 12 residues long. V gave up 1 base and J gave up 4 bases, with 2 bases separating them. From germline, CDR1 is SGHAT and CDR2 FQNNGV. The DNA of the CDR3 is TGTGCCAGCAGCTTAGCCGGAAACACCATATATTTT. It is translated as CASSLAGNTIYF. The full variable domain, in which reference TRBV11-2 and TRBJ1-3 provide the parts outside the CDR3, is EAGVAQSPRYKIIEKRQSVAFWCNPISGHATLYWYQQILGQGPKLLIQFQNNGVVDDSQLPKDRFSAERLKGVDSTLKIQPAKLEDSAVYLCASSLAGNTIYFGEGSWLTVV.

The chain is built from TRBV11-3 and TRBJ2-2; a weak D match, TRBD1 (6 bases). Germline CDR1 reads SGHNT; CDR2 reads YENEEA. This CDR3 is built from 16 residues. The V gene lost 4 bases and the J gene lost 3 bases, with 15 bases spanning the gap. CDR3 coding DNA: TGTGCCAGCAGCTCCCCGGGACAAGGGTACACCGGGGAGCTGTTTTTT. It specifies CASSSPGQGYTGELFF.

The chain has TRBV7-2 and TRBJ1-2; 9 bases line up with TRBD1. In germline, CDR1 is SGHTA, CDR2 FQGNSA. With V trimmed by 6 bases and J by 4 bases, 6 bases remained unmatched. This CDR3 has 14 amino acids. CDR3 region: CASSWDRAVYGYTF. The CDR3 DNA sequence: TGTGCCAGCAGTTGGGACAGGGCCGTCTATGGCTACACCTTC.